This record looks at one T cell receptor beta chain sequence and its context. Its antigen remains unidentified. The sample belongs to a study of T cells in Graves' hyperthyroidism and ophthalmopathy. Notes on the study in general: Using 13 V-J features, a model discriminated ophthalmopathy from stable hyperthyroidism.

Exclusion of a patient resulted from uncontrolled infection, other autoimmune disease, pregnancy or lactation. The length of the CDR3 is 12 residues. Per the germline V gene, CDR1 is SNHLY and CDR2 is FYNNEI. Between the trimmed V and J ends, which lost 4 bases and 6 bases, there was a span of 6 bases. TCR beta CDR3 region amplification was performed from RNA transcripts. The HTBI primer set was used in a first-round RT-PCR of the TCR CDR3. TCRdb redid the calling of the multiplex PCR reads with MiXCR, one entry per CDR3 protein. The sample lists about 570,000 distinct CDR3 sequences; 40% to 55% were seen once.

The sequence derives from an adult woman with Graves' disease, either hyperthyroidism or ophthalmopathy (not recorded which). The sequenced material came from peripheral blood or thyroid tissue (not recorded which). The chain joins TRBV2 to TRBJ2-2; no clear D. CDR3 DNA: TGTGCCAGCAGTGGAAAGTCCGGGGAGCTGTTTTTT. This sequence encodes CASSGKSGELFF.